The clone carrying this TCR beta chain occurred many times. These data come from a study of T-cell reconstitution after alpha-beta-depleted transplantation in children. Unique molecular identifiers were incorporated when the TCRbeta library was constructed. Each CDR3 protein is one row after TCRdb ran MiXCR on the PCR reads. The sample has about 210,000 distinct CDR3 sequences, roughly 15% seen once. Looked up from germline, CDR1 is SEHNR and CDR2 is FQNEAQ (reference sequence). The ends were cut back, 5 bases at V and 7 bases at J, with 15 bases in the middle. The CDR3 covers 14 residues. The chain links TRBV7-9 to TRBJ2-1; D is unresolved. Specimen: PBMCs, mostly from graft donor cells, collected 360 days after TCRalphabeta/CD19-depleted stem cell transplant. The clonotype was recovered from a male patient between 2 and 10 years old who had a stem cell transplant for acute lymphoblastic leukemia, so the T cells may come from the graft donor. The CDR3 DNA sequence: TGTGCCAGCAGCGAATCTCACATGAGGAATGAGCAGTTCTTC. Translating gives CASSESHMRNEQFF.